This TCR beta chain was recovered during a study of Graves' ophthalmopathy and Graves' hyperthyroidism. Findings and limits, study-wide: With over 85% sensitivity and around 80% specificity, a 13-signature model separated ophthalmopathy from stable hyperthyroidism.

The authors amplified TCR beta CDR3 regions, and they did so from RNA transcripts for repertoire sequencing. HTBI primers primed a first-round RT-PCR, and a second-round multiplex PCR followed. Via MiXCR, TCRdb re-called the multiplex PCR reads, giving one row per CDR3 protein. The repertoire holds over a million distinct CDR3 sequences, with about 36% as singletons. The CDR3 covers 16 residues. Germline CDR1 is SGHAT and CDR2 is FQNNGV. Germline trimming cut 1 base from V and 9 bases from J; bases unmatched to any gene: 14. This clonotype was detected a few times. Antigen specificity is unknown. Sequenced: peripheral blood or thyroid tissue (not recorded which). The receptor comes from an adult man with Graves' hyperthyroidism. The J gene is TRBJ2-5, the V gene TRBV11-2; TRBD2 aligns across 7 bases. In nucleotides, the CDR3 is TGTGCCAGCAGCTTAGCTTTGTCCGGAGCGGGATGGGCCCAGTACTTC. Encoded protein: CASSLALSGAGWAQYF.